These T cell receptor beta chains were read from a single sample in a study of a mutant IDH1 vaccine in newly diagnosed glioma. The assay was immunoSEQ multiplex PCR, and TCRdb's table has in-frame clones only and misses some. The sample consists of 45,000 to 55,000 clones, roughly 78% of them appearing once. Their antigens remain unidentified. The input for sequencing was PBMCs, taken from a glioma patient whose treatment included an IDH1 peptide vaccine. All receptors come from a woman between 35 and 50 years old with glioma. Both conserved end residues are part of each CDR3. D genes are given only for firm matches. The size of a clone is reported for some rows only, either as once, few or many, or as a class for expanded clones.

v_gene: TRBV27; abundance: -; j_gene: TRBJ1-5; d_gene: -; CDR3nt: TGTGCCAGCAGTTTAACTGGGAAGGGGCCCAGTCAGCCCCAGCATTTT; CDR3aa: CASSLTGKGPSQPQHF
v_gene: TRBV7-6; abundance: -; j_gene: TRBJ1-3; d_gene: -; CDR3nt: TGTGCCAGCAGCTTAGGCCCAGGGTACGGAAACACCATATATTTT; CDR3aa: CASSLGPGYGNTIYF
v_gene: TRBV29-1; abundance: -; j_gene: TRBJ2-1; d_gene: -; CDR3nt: TGCAGCGGGACCTCTAGCGATGAGCAGTTCTTC; CDR3aa: CSGTSSDEQFF
v_gene: TRBV2; abundance: -; j_gene: TRBJ2-5; d_gene: TRBD2; CDR3nt: TGTGCCAGCAGTGACGGGAGGGCCCAGGAGACCCAGTACTTC; CDR3aa: CASSDGRAQETQYF
v_gene: TRBV14; abundance: -; j_gene: TRBJ2-5; d_gene: -; CDR3nt: TGTGCCAGCAGCCAAGAGGAAAACAACCGACCCCTGAGGGAAGAGACCCAGTACTTC; CDR3aa: CASSQEENNRPLREETQYF
v_gene: TRBV19; abundance: -; j_gene: TRBJ1-2; d_gene: -; CDR3nt: TGTGCCAGTAAGGACCGGGACGCCGTTAACTATGGCTACACCTTC; CDR3aa: CASKDRDAVNYGYTF
v_gene: TRBV5-1; abundance: -; j_gene: TRBJ2-7; d_gene: TRBD1; CDR3nt: TGCGCCAGCAGCTTGGGAGACAGGGGCTACGAGCAGTACTTC; CDR3aa: CASSLGDRGYEQYF
v_gene: TRBV27; abundance: -; j_gene: TRBJ2-3; d_gene: -; CDR3nt: TGTGCCAGCAGCCTTCCAGGGGGGTCACAGTATTTT; CDR3aa: CASSLPGGSQYF
v_gene: TRBV7-2; abundance: -; j_gene: TRBJ2-7; d_gene: TRBD2; CDR3nt: TGTGCCAGCAGCTTAGGGACTAGCGGGGGGGGACAGGGAGAGCAGTACTTC; CDR3aa: CASSLGTSGGGQGEQYF
v_gene: TRBV5-4; abundance: few; j_gene: TRBJ1-5; d_gene: -; CDR3nt: TGTGCCAGCAGCTTGGATTATAGCAATCAGCCCCAGCATTTT; CDR3aa: CASSLDYSNQPQHF
v_gene: TRBV7-9; abundance: -; j_gene: TRBJ2-7; d_gene: -; CDR3nt: TGTGCCAGCAGCCCTCGGTCCCGGGACATTGTCCGGTACTTC; CDR3aa: CASSPRSRDIVRYF
v_gene: TRBV25-1; abundance: -; j_gene: TRBJ1-2; d_gene: -; CDR3nt: TGTGCCAGCAGTGAATCATTAGGACGCCTCAACTATGGCTACACCTTC; CDR3aa: CASSESLGRLNYGYTF
v_gene: TRBV5-1; abundance: -; j_gene: TRBJ2-1; d_gene: TRBD2; CDR3nt: TGCGCCAGCAGCTTGGATTTAAGCGGGGGGTTCTATGAGCAGTTCTTC; CDR3aa: CASSLDLSGGFYEQFF
v_gene: TRBV4-2; abundance: -; j_gene: TRBJ2-3; d_gene: -; CDR3nt: TGTGCCAGCAGCCAAGATCATGCGAGCGGCAGCACAGATACGCAGTATTTT; CDR3aa: CASSQDHASGSTDTQYF
v_gene: TRBV7-2; abundance: -; j_gene: TRBJ1-4; d_gene: -; CDR3nt: TGTGCCAGCAGCTGGGGACGGGGTGAAAAACTGTTTTTT; CDR3aa: CASSWGRGEKLFF
v_gene: TRBV5-6; abundance: -; j_gene: TRBJ2-5; d_gene: -; CDR3nt: TGTGCCAGCAGCGGAGGGGGAGAGACCCAGTACTTC; CDR3aa: CASSGGGETQYF
v_gene: TRBV6-5; abundance: -; j_gene: TRBJ2-2; d_gene: -; CDR3nt: TGTGCCAGCAGTTACTCTTATCGGGGCGCGGAGCTGTTTTTT; CDR3aa: CASSYSYRGAELFF
v_gene: TRBV15; abundance: few; j_gene: TRBJ1-5; d_gene: TRBD1; CDR3nt: TGTGCCACCAGCAGAGAACAGGGGATGAATCAGCCCCAGCATTTT; CDR3aa: CATSREQGMNQPQHF
v_gene: TRBV19; abundance: -; j_gene: TRBJ2-5; d_gene: -; CDR3nt: TGTGCCAGTAGTATAGATCTTCAGGGGACCCAGTACTTC; CDR3aa: CASSIDLQGTQYF
v_gene: TRBV4-1; abundance: -; j_gene: TRBJ2-3; d_gene: TRBD2; CDR3nt: TGCGCCAGCAGCCCTCCTCAGGCGGCGGGGGGGTCCACAGATACGCAGTATTTT; CDR3aa: CASSPPQAAGGSTDTQYF
v_gene: TRBV10-3; abundance: -; j_gene: TRBJ2-5; d_gene: -; CDR3nt: TGTGCCATCAGTGAGCCTAGAGCGTACCAAGAGACCCAGTACTTC; CDR3aa: CAISEPRAYQETQYF
v_gene: TRBV6-5; abundance: few; j_gene: TRBJ1-5; d_gene: -; CDR3nt: TGTGCCAGCAGTTCAGACAGTCGGGGGCCCCAGCATTTT; CDR3aa: CASSSDSRGPQHF
v_gene: TRBV4-3; abundance: -; j_gene: TRBJ2-5; d_gene: -; CDR3nt: TGCGCCAGCAGCCAGGATATTGGACGGACCCAGTACTTC; CDR3aa: CASSQDIGRTQYF
v_gene: TRBV12-5; abundance: -; j_gene: TRBJ2-3; d_gene: -; CDR3nt: TGTGCTAGTGGCACCCCCAATCTTCCGCAGTATTTT; CDR3aa: CASGTPNLPQYF
v_gene: TRBV6-1; abundance: -; j_gene: TRBJ2-7; d_gene: TRBD1; CDR3nt: TGTGCCGGCCGACTCAGGGGGACAGGTTCTTACGAGCAGTACTTC; CDR3aa: CAGRLRGTGSYEQYF
v_gene: TRBV25-1; abundance: -; j_gene: TRBJ1-5; d_gene: -; CDR3nt: TGTGCCAGCAGCGCTACAGGTCCTTGGGCCCAGCATTTT; CDR3aa: CASSATGPWAQHF
v_gene: TRBV15; abundance: once; j_gene: TRBJ2-7; d_gene: -; CDR3nt: TGTGCCACCAGCAGAGACAGGGTTCGAATCTACGAGCAGTACTTC; CDR3aa: CATSRDRVRIYEQYF
v_gene: TRBV6-1; abundance: -; j_gene: TRBJ2-5; d_gene: -; CDR3nt: TGTGCCAGCAGTGAAGCGAGAGGGGTAGGAGAGACCCAGTACTTC; CDR3aa: CASSEARGVGETQYF
v_gene: TRBV6-5; abundance: medium-sized; j_gene: TRBJ1-5; d_gene: -; CDR3nt: TGTGCCAGCAGCCCTGGGGCGTGGGGCAATCAGCCCCAGCATTTT; CDR3aa: CASSPGAWGNQPQHF
v_gene: TRBV6-5; abundance: once; j_gene: TRBJ2-7; d_gene: TRBD1; CDR3nt: TGTGCCAGCAGTCAACCGGGACAGGCCCTCTACGAGCAGTACTTC; CDR3aa: CASSQPGQALYEQYF
v_gene: TRBV15; abundance: once; j_gene: TRBJ2-3; d_gene: -; CDR3nt: TGTGCCACCAGCAGAGATGGCGGAGAGGGCGGAGATACGCAGTATTTT; CDR3aa: CATSRDGGEGGDTQYF
v_gene: TRBV6-1; abundance: few; j_gene: TRBJ2-7; d_gene: TRBD1; CDR3nt: TGTGCCAGCAGTCTACAGACAGGGGCAGGGTACGAGCAGTACTTC; CDR3aa: CASSLQTGAGYEQYF
v_gene: TRBV25-1; abundance: -; j_gene: TRBJ2-1; d_gene: -; CDR3nt: TGTGCCAGCACCCACACGGGGGGCGATGAGCAGTTCTTC; CDR3aa: CASTHTGGDEQFF
v_gene: TRBV10-1; abundance: -; j_gene: TRBJ1-2; d_gene: -; CDR3nt: TGCGCCAGCAGCCCGACCCGGGGAGAAGCTAACTATGGCTACACCTTC; CDR3aa: CASSPTRGEANYGYTF
v_gene: TRBV6-5; abundance: -; j_gene: TRBJ1-5; d_gene: -; CDR3nt: TGTGCCAGCAGCAGGGCAGATAGCAATCAGCCCCAGCATTTT; CDR3aa: CASSRADSNQPQHF
v_gene: TRBV10-3; abundance: -; j_gene: TRBJ1-2; d_gene: -; CDR3nt: TGTGCCATCTCCGGGTCTCCAACGGAAGGCTACACCTTC; CDR3aa: CAISGSPTEGYTF
v_gene: TRBV18; abundance: -; j_gene: TRBJ2-1; d_gene: -; CDR3nt: TGTGCCAGCTCACCACCGAACACCAATGAGCAGTTCTTC; CDR3aa: CASSPPNTNEQFF
v_gene: TRBV10-3; abundance: -; j_gene: TRBJ2-7; d_gene: TRBD2; CDR3nt: TGTGCCATCAAACCCACCCCGGGACTAGCGGGGGGGCCATCCTACGAGCAGTACTTC; CDR3aa: CAIKPTPGLAGGPSYEQYF
v_gene: TRBV6-5; abundance: -; j_gene: TRBJ2-7; d_gene: TRBD1; CDR3nt: TGTGCCAGCAGTGGACAGGGGGTCTTCCACGAGCAGTACTTC; CDR3aa: CASSGQGVFHEQYF
v_gene: TRBV18; abundance: few; j_gene: TRBJ1-1; d_gene: TRBD1; CDR3nt: TGTGCCAGCTCACCAGGAGGGGGCGGGTACACTGAAGCTTTCTTT; CDR3aa: CASSPGGGGYTEAFF
v_gene: TRBV7-9; abundance: few; j_gene: TRBJ2-5; d_gene: -; CDR3nt: TGTGCCAGCAGCTCCAGGGGAACAGAGACCCAGTACTTC; CDR3aa: CASSSRGTETQYF
v_gene: TRBV7-2; abundance: -; j_gene: TRBJ1-5; d_gene: -; CDR3nt: TGTGCCAGCAGCTCCCGGATCCCTAATCAGCCCCAGCATTTT; CDR3aa: CASSSRIPNQPQHF
v_gene: TRBV7-2; abundance: -; j_gene: TRBJ1-5; d_gene: -; CDR3nt: TGTGCCAGCAGCTTGGATGGGCAGCACTTCGAGCCCCAGCATTTT; CDR3aa: CASSLDGQHFEPQHF
v_gene: TRBV19; abundance: -; j_gene: TRBJ2-5; d_gene: TRBD1; CDR3nt: TGTGCCAGTAGTACCTGGACAGGGGGGGAAATTCAAGAGACCCAGTACTTC; CDR3aa: CASSTWTGGEIQETQYF
v_gene: TRBV9; abundance: -; j_gene: TRBJ1-3; d_gene: -; CDR3nt: TGTGCCAGCACCGACAGTTCTGGAAACACCATATATTTT; CDR3aa: CASTDSSGNTIYF
v_gene: TRBV27; abundance: few; j_gene: TRBJ1-5; d_gene: -; CDR3nt: TGTGCCAGCAGTTTAGGGTTCGGCCAGCCCCAGCATTTT; CDR3aa: CASSLGFGQPQHF
v_gene: TRBV6-6; abundance: few; j_gene: TRBJ1-5; d_gene: -; CDR3nt: TGTGCAAATCAAAGGGACGCAAGTCAGCCCCAGCATTTT; CDR3aa: CANQRDASQPQHF
v_gene: TRBV6-6; abundance: -; j_gene: TRBJ2-7; d_gene: -; CDR3nt: TGTGCCAGCAGTTACGTCCGACAGGAGACCTACGAGCAGTACTTC; CDR3aa: CASSYVRQETYEQYF
v_gene: TRBV9; abundance: -; j_gene: TRBJ2-7; d_gene: TRBD1; CDR3nt: TGTGCCAGCAGCGGGACAGGGCAAACCTACGAGCAGTACTTC; CDR3aa: CASSGTGQTYEQYF
v_gene: TRBV11-3; abundance: once; j_gene: TRBJ2-2; d_gene: TRBD1; CDR3nt: TGTGCCAGCAGCTCCTCGACCGGGACAGACAACACCGGGGAGCTGTTTTTT; CDR3aa: CASSSSTGTDNTGELFF